These 30 T cell receptor beta chains originate from one sample sequenced in a study of blood T cell repertoires in COVID-19. The protocol was immunoSEQ multiplex PCR, while the TCRdb copy is restricted to in-frame clones and leaves out a portion. The data contain around 130,000 clones, 84% of them singletons. The specimen was peripheral blood. The receptors derive from a man in his fifties or sixties with acute or convalescent COVID-19.

CDR3 sequence: CATSTGTNQPQHF. In DNA, the CDR3 is TGTGCCACCAGTACGGGTACCAATCAGCCCCAGCATTTT. V gene TRBV24-1 combines with J gene TRBJ1-5; D gene uncertain. Germline V gene data show CDR1 as KGHDR and CDR2 as SFDVKD. The CDR3 runs to 13 residues. Deletions cut 6 bases from V and 3 bases from J, with 8 bases between.

The V and J genes are TRBV19 and TRBJ2-1; TRBD1 aligns across 7 bases. The CDR3 has 15 amino acids. V gave up 2 bases and J gave up 4 bases; unmatched junction bases: 5. The V gene's germline CDR1 is LNHDA and CDR2 SQIVND (reference sequence). In DNA form, the CDR3 reads TGTGCCAGTAGTATAAGTCAGGGGGTTTACAATGAGCAGTTCTTC. Its protein product is CASSISQGVYNEQFF.

This chain connects TRBV11-2 to TRBJ2-3; 8 positions match TRBD1. Germline CDR1 reads SGHAT; CDR2 reads FQNNGV. CDR3 length: 16 residues. V shed 5 bases, J shed 4 bases, and the junction held 11 bases outside the gene matches. CDR3 protein: CASSPGQGGSSDTQYF. The DNA for the CDR3 is TGTGCCAGCAGCCCCGGACAGGGTGGTAGCTCAGATACGCAGTATTTT.

The genes are TRBV2 and TRBJ1-6; the D gene is possibly TRBD1 (5 bases). The CDR3 covers 13 residues. Per the germline V gene, CDR1 is SNHLY and CDR2 is FYNNEI. With 4 bases removed from V and 10 bases from J, the gap between germline ends came to 11 bases. Here the CDR3 reads CASSVQVASPLHF. For the CDR3, the DNA is TGTGCCAGCAGTGTACAGGTAGCATCACCCCTCCACTTT.

The CDR3 DNA sequence: TGTGCCAGCTCACAAGGGGGCGTTGGGACTGAAGCTTTCTTT. Translated, it gives CASSQGGVGTEAFF. The chain employs TRBV18 and TRBJ1-1; 7 positions match TRBD1. Trimming removed 4 bases from V and 5 bases from J; junction bases left unmatched: 7. This CDR3 region has 14 residues. CDR1 and CDR2 (germline): KGHSH, LQKENI.

The chain recombines TRBV2 with TRBJ2-5; no definite D call. The V and J ends lost 1 base and 9 bases respectively, with 6 bases between them. The CDR3 totals 11 residues. Germline loops: CDR1 SNHLY, CDR2 FYNNEI. The CDR3, as DNA: TGTGCCAGCAGTGAAGGACTCTCCCAGTACTTC. Residues: CASSEGLSQYF.

This sequence joins TRBV3-1 (or the pseudogene TRBV3-2) and TRBJ2-5; the match to TRBD1 covers 12 bases. V lost 1 base to trimming and J lost 4 bases; unmatched junction nucleotides: 4. The CDR3 has 16 amino acids. Looked up from germline, CDR1 is LGHDT and CDR2 is YNNKEL (reference sequence). The CDR3 loop reads CASSQAGTGGRETQYF. The DNA for the CDR3 is TGTGCCAGCAGCCAAGCCGGGACAGGGGGCCGAGAGACCCAGTACTTC.

CDR3 residues: CASSRDRGTEAFF. The CDR3 region has the DNA TGCGCCAGCAGCCGAGACAGGGGCACTGAAGCTTTCTTT. The V and J genes are TRBV5-1 and TRBJ1-1, with TRBD1 identical over 8 bases. The CDR3 loop spans 13 amino acids. Germline-derived CDR1 and CDR2 are SGHRS and YFSETQ. Trimming cost V 4 bases and J 4 bases; bases outside gene matches: 3.

The V and J genes are TRBV6-5 and TRBJ2-7, with 10 bases fitting TRBD1. This CDR3 contains 12 residues. Losses at the gene ends were 5 bases for V and 12 bases for J; bases not matched to a gene: 7. CDR1 is MNHEY and CDR2 is SVGAGI in the germline V gene. The CDR3: CASSTRTGGRYF. The CDR3 DNA sequence: TGTGCCAGCAGTACTCGGACAGGGGGAAGGTACTTC.

V is TRBV6-5 and J is TRBJ1-1; TRBD1 aligns across 7 bases. The V gene end was trimmed by 7 bases and the J gene end by 11 bases; junction bases not matched to a gene: 13. CDR1 MNHEY and CDR2 SVGAGI come from the germline V gene. This CDR3 is built from 13 residues. The CDR3 DNA reads TGTGCCAGCACACGCGATCGACAGGGTACGGCTTTCTTT. As protein: CASTRDRQGTAFF.

Remarks on this clone: The same CDR3 can be traced to other DNA sequences in this sample. J is TRBJ1-2 and V is TRBV12-3 or TRBV12-4, with D unclear. V lost 3 bases, J lost 2 bases, and 4 bases lay in between. The CDR3 runs to 12 residues. This CDR3 reads CASSFQNYGYTF. In DNA, the CDR3 is TGTGCCAGCAGTTTCCAGAACTATGGCTACACCTTC.

The CDR3 region is CASSWGQAGGYNEQFF. The CDR3 bases are TGTGCCAGCAGTTGGGGACAAGCGGGGGGGTACAATGAGCAGTTCTTC. The rearrangement joins TRBV27 to TRBJ2-1, with 10 bases lining up with TRBD2. CDR3 size: 16 residues. Trimming cost V 4 bases and J 4 bases; bases outside gene matches: 7. Looked up from germline, CDR1 is MNHEY and CDR2 is SMNVEV (reference sequence).

The rearrangement uses TRBV9 and TRBJ2-7, with TRBD1 as a possible D gene (5 bases). Deletions cut 0 bases from V and 6 bases from J, with 16 bases between. The CDR3 extends over 15 amino acids. Germline CDR1 SGDLS, CDR2 YYNGEE. In DNA, the CDR3 is TGTGCCAGCAGCGTAGGGGGTCAGGGCTATGGCGAGCAGTACTTC. Its protein is CASSVGGQGYGEQYF. Filled out from reference TRBV9 and TRBJ2-7, the complete variable domain reads DSGVTQTPKHLITATGQRVTLRCSPRSGDLSVYWYQQSLDQGLQFLIQYYNGEERAKGNILERFSAQQFPDLHSELNLSSLELGDSALYFCASSVGGQGYGEQYFGPGTRLTVT.

V gene TRBV6-1 combines with J gene TRBJ2-3, with D possibly TRBD1 on 6 matching bases. The germline CDR1 and CDR2 sequences are MNHNS and SASEGT. The CDR3 length is 12 residues. The germline V and J ends were trimmed by 2 bases and 10 bases, with 10 bases remaining between them. CDR3 region: CASSELPGAQYF. As DNA, the CDR3 is TGTGCCAGCAGTGAACTCCCAGGGGCGCAGTATTTT.

This rearrangement joins TRBV29-1 to TRBJ1-4; 9 nucleotides align to TRBD1. The ends lost 1 base at V and 8 bases at J; junction bases unmatched: 8. Germline assignment: CDR1 SQVTM and CDR2 ANQGSEA. The CDR3 length is 15 residues. CDR3 amino acids: CSVEGPGQGNEKLFF. DNA for the CDR3: TGCAGCGTTGAAGGGCCCGGACAGGGGAACGAAAAACTGTTTTTT.

This chain connects TRBV19 to TRBJ1-6; D is possibly TRBD1 (5 bases). The germline CDR1 and CDR2 sequences are LNHDA and SQIVND (reference sequence). CDR3 size: 13 residues. V dropped 5 bases and J dropped 7 bases, with 9 bases sitting between them. CDR3 sequence reads: CASSSTENSPLHF. CDR3 bases: TGTGCCAGTAGTTCGACAGAGAATTCACCCCTCCACTTT. Complete variable domain (other parts from reference TRBV19 and TRBJ1-6): DGGITQSPKYLFRKEGQNVTLSCEQNLNHDAMYWYRQDPGQGLRLIYYSQIVNDFQKGDIAEGYSVSREKKESFPLTVTSAQKNPTAFYLCASSSTENSPLHFGNGTRLTVT.

The chain has TRBV20-1 and TRBJ2-2, with D possibly TRBD1 on 5 matching bases. Trimming took 3 bases from V and 1 from J, leaving 12 bases between them. Germline lookup yields CDR1 DFQATT and CDR2 SNEGSKA (reference sequence). This CDR3 is 15 amino acids long. CDR3: CSASLPGQNTGELFF. DNA for the CDR3: TGCAGTGCTAGTTTGCCAGGGCAGAACACCGGGGAGCTGTTTTTT.

CDR3 bases: TGTGCCAGCAGCTTAGGGGCGAGCGGGGGCTACACCTTC. Protein sequence: CASSLGASGGYTF. The V gene is TRBV7-9, the J gene TRBJ1-2; unclear D gene. Trimming removed 1 base from V and 8 bases from J, with 11 bases in between. CDR3 size: 13 residues. Per the germline V gene, CDR1 is SEHNR and CDR2 is FQNEAQ (reference sequence).

The rearrangement links TRBV11-2 to TRBJ2-1; 13 bases fit TRBD2. After removal of 6 bases from V and 10 bases from J, the junction contained 9 bases not matched to a gene. This CDR3 is built from 15 residues. Germline loops: CDR1 SGHAT, CDR2 FQNNGV. CDR3 loop: CASRLGLAGRTEQFF. DNA for the CDR3: TGTGCCAGCAGGTTGGGACTAGCGGGAAGGACAGAGCAGTTCTTC.

The V gene is TRBV6-5, the J gene TRBJ1-1, with a weak D call TRBD1 (6 bases). The CDR3 is 13 amino acids. The germline V gene has CDR1 MNHEY and CDR2 SVGAGI. The CDR3 DNA follows: TGTTGTACAGGGTTCTCTATGAACACTGAAGCTTTCTTT. Translation: CCTGFSMNTEAFF.

The chain links TRBV7-8 to TRBJ2-3; TRBD2 matches 11 bases. The V segment lost 3 bases and the J segment 0 bases; nucleotides outside the gene matches: 5. CDR1 is SGHVS, CDR2 FQNEAQ, per germline. The CDR3 covers 17 residues. CDR3 nucleotides: TGTGCCAGCAGCTTGGGACTAGCGGTTATTAGCACAGATACGCAGTATTTT. This sequence encodes CASSLGLAVISTDTQYF.

This rearrangement joins TRBV5-4 to TRBJ2-1; a possible D gene is TRBD1 (6 bases). The CDR3 sequence is 13 residues long. Trimming pared 4 bases from V and 3 bases from J, leaving 8 bases between. CDR1 and CDR2 (germline): SGHNT, YYREEE (reference sequence). The CDR3 DNA reads TGTGCCAGCAGCAAACAGGGCTACAATGAGCAGTTCTTC. Protein: CASSKQGYNEQFF.

The genes are TRBV5-6 and TRBJ2-3, with 7 bases identical to TRBD2. V was pared by 2 bases and J by 5 bases, with 14 bases of the junction left unmatched. This CDR3 is built from 17 residues. Germline V gene data show CDR1 as SGHDT and CDR2 as YYEEEE. Written as DNA, the CDR3 is TGTGCCAGCAGCTTTTACGGGCTAGCGGCCGCCGTAGATACGCAGTATTTT. Translated, it gives CASSFYGLAAAVDTQYF.

This clone has a single count. The chain couples TRBV27 to TRBJ2-7; tentative D call: TRBD2 (6 bases). The CDR3 covers 18 residues. Germline CDR1 reads MNHEY; CDR2 reads SMNVEV (reference sequence). Trimming removed 6 bases from V and 0 bases from J, with 24 bases in between. For the CDR3, the DNA is TGTGCCAGCAGCCCCCAAGGCGGGTTAGCGGCGAGCTCCTACGAGCAGTACTTC. Translation gives CASSPQGGLAASSYEQYF.

The chain employs TRBV30 and TRBJ1-1; tentatively, D is TRBD1 (6 bases). In germline, CDR1 is GTSNPN, CDR2 SVGIG (reference sequence). The CDR3 consists of 13 residues. V was shortened by 4 bases and J by 4 bases, with 13 bases between the two germline ends. The CDR3 here is CAWTQGFGTEAFF. CDR3 sequence (DNA): TGTGCCTGGACACAGGGCTTTGGCACTGAAGCTTTCTTT.

The chain employs TRBV5-6 and TRBJ1-1; possible D gene TRBD1, 6 bases. V lost 0 bases, J lost 1 base, and 10 bases lay in between. Germline CDR1 reads SGHDT; CDR2 reads YYEEEE. This CDR3 region has 15 residues. The CDR3 coding sequence is TGTGCCAGCAGCTTGGTCAGGGGACCGAACACTGAAGCTTTCTTT. Protein: CASSLVRGPNTEAFF.

This clone was seen more than once but under ten times. The chain recombines TRBV28 with TRBJ1-2; TRBD1 matches at 7 bases. CDR1 and CDR2 (germline): MDHEN, SYDVKM. The CDR3 is made up of 14 amino acids. J gave up 8 bases and V 8 bases, and 14 bases lay outside the gene matches. The CDR3, as DNA: TGTGCCAGCGTAACAGGGGTGCGTAACTGGGGCTACACCTTC. This sequence encodes CASVTGVRNWGYTF.

V and J are TRBV5-6 and TRBJ1-2, with 9 bases lining up with TRBD1. V was clipped by 4 bases and J by 1 base; unmatched bases: 5. CDR3 length: 15 amino acids. Germline CDR1 and CDR2: SGHDT and YYEEEE. The CDR3 reads CASSRTGQGNYGYTF. For the CDR3, the DNA is TGTGCCAGCAGCCGAACGGGACAGGGTAACTATGGCTACACCTTC. The variable domain in full, with the rest retrieved from reference TRBV5-6 and TRBJ1-2, is DAGVTQSPTHLIKTRGQQVTLRCSPKSGHDTVSWYQQALGQGPQFIFQYYEEEERQRGNFPDRFSGHQFPNYSSELNVNALLLGDSALYLCASSRTGQGNYGYTFGSGTRLTVV.

In nucleotides, the CDR3 is TGTGCCAGCAGCAAGAGCCCGGGAGGGGATAACAATGAGCAGTTCTTC. Translation gives CASSKSPGGDNNEQFF. The chain recombines TRBV7-3 with TRBJ2-1; 8 bases align to TRBD2. This CDR3 is built from 16 residues. Losses at the gene ends were 5 bases for V and 5 bases for J; bases not matched to a gene: 11. Germline CDR1 reads SGHTA; CDR2 reads FQGTGA.

The J gene is TRBJ2-5, the V gene TRBV3-1 (or the pseudogene TRBV3-2); D perhaps matches TRBD2 (7 bases). The CDR3 contains 14 residues. V dropped 4 bases and J dropped 7 bases, with 16 bases sitting between them. Germline CDR1 and CDR2: LGHDT and YNNKEL (reference sequence). CDR3 sequence reads: CASSRDIGGATQYF. For the CDR3, the DNA is TGTGCCAGCAGCCGGGACATAGGGGGGGCGACCCAGTACTTC.